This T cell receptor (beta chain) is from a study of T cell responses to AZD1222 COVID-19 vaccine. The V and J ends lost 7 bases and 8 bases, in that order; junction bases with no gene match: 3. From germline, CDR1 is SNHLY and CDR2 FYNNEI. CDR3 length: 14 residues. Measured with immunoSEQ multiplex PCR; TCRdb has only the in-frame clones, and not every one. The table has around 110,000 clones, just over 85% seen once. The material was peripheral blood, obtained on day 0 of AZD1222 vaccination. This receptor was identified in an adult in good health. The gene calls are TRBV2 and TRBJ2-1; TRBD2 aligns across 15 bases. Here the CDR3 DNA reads TGTGCCAGCAACGGACTAGCGGGGGGGGATGAGCAGTTCTTC. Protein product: CASNGLAGGDEQFF.